Detailed here is one TCR beta chain. TCRdb's table, derived via immunoSEQ multiplex PCR, lists solely in-frame clones and lacks some. The repertoire consists of 30,000 to 40,000 clones, with over 80% occurring once and the leading ten covering around 2.8%. The data belong to a study of T cell changes during pregnancy in multiple sclerosis. CDR1 and CDR2 from the germline V gene are SGHRS and YFSETQ. V lost 0 bases and J lost 0; bases outside the gene matches: 4. This CDR3 comprises 17 residues. This chain joins TRBV5-1 and TRBJ2-1; 9 nucleotides align to TRBD2. This clonotype originated in a female donor in good health, enrolled as a control in a pregnancy study. This specimen consisted of CD4+ T cells from peripheral blood mononuclear cells, obtained in the third trimester of pregnancy. The DNA of the CDR3 is TGCGCCAGCAGCTTGGGACTAGCGGCAGTCTCCTACAATGAGCAGTTCTTC. Translating it yields CASSLGLAAVSYNEQFF.